This T cell receptor (beta chain) came from a study of human T cells and chemical hapten exposure listed by TCRdb under 2021. For the study in its entirety: For sensitization, 2% DPC in acetone was applied to a roughly 2 cm by roughly 2 cm area of upper inner arm skin. Throughout the roughly 23-week study period, patients were also given weekly therapeutic DPC doses on the scalp. Patch testing was performed on the upper back with Finn chambers containing 0.01% DPC, and the patch tests were scored after 6 days according to International Contact Dermatitis Research Group standards. The patient cohort, mostly female, included alopecia areata with under or over 50% scalp involvement, alopecia totalis and alopecia universalis. Libraries were pooled for sequencing, and per-sample TCR yields varied mainly because of small differences in library volumes within the pool. Peripheral blood TCR repertoire changes were tracked in vivo in alopecia patients during primary and secondary sensitization to the hapten diphenylcyclopropenone (DPC). Blood was sampled from patients pre-sensitization (week 0) and at 2, 6 and about 24 weeks after DPC sensitization. About 30 alopecia patients provided blood for TCR sequencing at one to four time points (pre-sensitization, 2, 6 and 24 weeks). Both TCR alpha and TCR beta chains were sequenced from each blood RNA sample.

Read against the paper, the sample's time point label means: patch test 3, about 24 weeks after DPC sensitization. The treatment or condition label of this sample denotes: therapeutic diphenylcyclopropenone sensitization with weekly scalp DPC. Total RNA was extracted from unfractionated whole blood that had been collected in Tempus Blood RNA tubes. At each patch-test visit, blood was drawn before the patch test was applied. Patients were considered eligible if aged 18 to 70, diagnosed with alopecia and deemed suitable for DPC therapy, and patients were excluded if pregnant. What the work shows at the level of the full study, not this receptor alone: Repeated subsampling changed both the strength of the expansion versus patch-test correlation and the threshold at which the correlation became significant. Alopecia, a presumed autoimmune disease, was present in all patients, so the immune response of the patients might differ from that of healthy individuals. DPC sensitization did not change the number of TCRs with a frequency above 1 in 1000, and there was no evidence of changes in global repertoire structure. Compared with pre-sensitization or healthy control sets, expanded TCRs formed significantly more large CDR3 similarity clusters, which is consistent with antigen-driven responses. The number of PT1 expanded TCRs positively correlated with patch test score, significant at thresholds 8, 16 and 32 but not 4.

This clonotype was found many times. Its recognized antigen is unknown. Per-nucleotide qualities are absent, and no much larger clonotype sits a single base away. Library method: RACE. The instrument was a NextSeq 500. During library preparation, unique molecular identifiers were attached to individual cDNA molecules so that TCRs could be counted in a quantitative, reproducible way. The authors' analysis ran thus. Samples had a median of 95,638 TCRs, with a range from roughly 23,224 to 700,000. The Decombinator software suite was used to annotate the V, J and CDR3 of the TCR reads. For the PS versus PT1 abundance plots, all samples were subsampled to the same number of TCRs (28,000). TCRs were defined as expanded if absent before sensitization and observed at least eight times at the 2-week time point. In-frame beta chains were kept once TCRdb had trimmed the public reads at Q25 with fastp and called clones with MiXCR. Rows are combined by CDR3 protein, so each entry shows the most common genes and DNA. The V and J calls and clone size are TCRdb's, not the authors'. Counted in this sample were roughly 38,000 distinct CDR3 sequences; more than 8% of them appeared once. The ten largest clones add up to around 28% of the sample.

The germline V gene provides CDR1 SGHVS and CDR2 FQNEAQ. Trimming removed 2 bases from V and 8 bases from J; the gene matches leave 7 bases unexplained. From cysteine to phenylalanine, the CDR3 is 15 amino acids long. Only the CDR3 portion is preserved as DNA: 45 bases, with reading frame beginning at the first base. The V and J segments used are TRBV7-8 and TRBJ2-1, with TRBD1 identical over 9 junction bases. The origin of this receptor is a man aged 50-60 years with alopecia areata. Some clones in this sample may be carry-over from other donors' samples. The input for sequencing was whole blood, taken in connection with sensitization to the hapten diphenylcyclopropenone (DPC). For the CDR3, the sequence is CASSLWGDRAYEQFF. The nucleotide sequence reads TGTGCCAGCAGCTTATGGGGGGACAGGGCGTATGAGCAGTTCTTC.